There are a few counts of the clone carrying this T cell receptor beta chain. This entry is derived from a study of cytomegalovirus exposure and HLA in healthy donors. PCR involved 60 Vbeta and 13 Jbeta primers. Some clones are missing from TCRdb's copy, which holds only in-frame ones; the method was immunoSEQ multiplex PCR. The data contain under 200,000 clones, about 13% of them singletons. The V gene lost 0 bases and the J gene lost 0 bases, with 11 bases spanning the gap. Germline V gives CDR1 LGHNA, CDR2 YSLEER. The CDR3 consists of 16 residues. The receptor comes from a man in his fifties in good health and CMV-seropositive. This chain connects TRBV4-3 to TRBJ1-1; no definite D call. The sequenced sample consisted of PBMCs. CDR3 residues: CASSQEIPGVNTEAFF. CDR3 in DNA: TGCGCCAGCAGCCAAGAGATTCCCGGGGTGAACACTGAAGCTTTCTTT.